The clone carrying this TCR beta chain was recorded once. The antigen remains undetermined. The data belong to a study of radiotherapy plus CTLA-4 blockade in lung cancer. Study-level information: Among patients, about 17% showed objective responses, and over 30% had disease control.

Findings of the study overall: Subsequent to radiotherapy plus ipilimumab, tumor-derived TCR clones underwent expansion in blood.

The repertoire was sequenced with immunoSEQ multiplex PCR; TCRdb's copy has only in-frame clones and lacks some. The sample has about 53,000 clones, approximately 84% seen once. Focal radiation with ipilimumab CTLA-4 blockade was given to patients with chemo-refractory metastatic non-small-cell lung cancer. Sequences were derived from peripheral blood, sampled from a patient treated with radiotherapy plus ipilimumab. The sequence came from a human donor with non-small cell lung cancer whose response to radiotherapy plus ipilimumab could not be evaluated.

This chain's CDR3 is CASSRLAGGPLEQYF. CDR3 DNA: TGTGCCAGCAGCAGACTAGCGGGAGGACCCCTCGAGCAGTACTTC. This chain connects TRBV7-9 to TRBJ2-7, with TRBD2 identical over 13 bases. This CDR3 comprises 15 residues. Germline loops: CDR1 SEHNR, CDR2 FQNEAQ (reference sequence). J gave up 6 bases and V 5 bases, and 7 bases lay outside the gene matches.